The 5 T cell receptor beta chains below all came from one sample that was sequenced in a study of shared clonotypes between healthy human individuals. The repertoire was sequenced with immunoSEQ multiplex PCR; TCRdb's copy has only in-frame clones and lacks some. Seen here are millions of clones, 90% to 95% observed once, and the top ten hold about 0.13%. The sequencing input was naive CD4+ T cells sorted from blood. This sample's subset: CD45RA+ positively selected. Receptors were obtained from a man aged 18 to 35 in good health.

The V call is TRBV29-1, the J call TRBJ1-6; no clear D gene. CDR1 is SQVTM and CDR2 is ANQGSEA in the germline V gene. CDR3 size: 14 residues. V lost 4 bases, J lost 7 bases, and 14 bases lay in between. This chain's CDR3 is CSVAADRFNSPLHF. DNA of the CDR3: TGCAGCGTTGCAGCGGATCGATTCAATTCACCCCTCCACTTT. Full variable domain (outside the CDR3, taken from reference TRBV29-1 and TRBJ1-6): SAVISQKPSRDICQRGTSLTIQCQVDSQVTMMFWYRQQPGQSLTLIATANQGSEATYESGFVIDKFPISRPNLTFSTLTVSNMSPEDSSIYLCSVAADRFNSPLHFGNGTRLTVT.

The chain combines TRBV7-8 with TRBJ2-1, with 7 bases matching TRBD1. Trimming removed 4 bases from V and 3 bases from J; junction bases left unmatched: 9. The CDR3 consists of 16 residues. CDR1 and CDR2 (germline): SGHVS, FQNEAQ. The CDR3 is CASSSQTGVGYNEQFF. The CDR3, as DNA: TGTGCCAGCAGCTCACAAACAGGGGTGGGCTACAATGAGCAGTTCTTC.

This rearrangement joins TRBV29-1 to TRBJ2-1; 14 bases map to TRBD2. The CDR3 runs to 17 residues. In germline, CDR1 is SQVTM, CDR2 ANQGSEA. J lost 1 base, V lost 6 bases, and 8 bases had no gene match. This chain's CDR3 is CSVLGLAGGSSYNEQFF. The CDR3 DNA is TGCAGCGTCCTTGGACTAGCGGGGGGCTCGTCCTACAATGAGCAGTTCTTC.

Comment on this clone: Other DNA sequences from this sample encode an identical CDR3 as well. The V and J genes are TRBV28 and TRBJ1-4, with D unclear. CDR1 is MDHEN, CDR2 SYDVKM, per germline. The CDR3 consists of 13 residues. Trimming took off 4 bases at V and 0 bases at J, with 3 bases between the two ends. The CDR3 DNA is TGTGCCAGCAGTTCGGCAACTAATGAAAAACTGTTTTTT. Encoded protein: CASSSATNEKLFF.

The chain recombines TRBV4-1 with TRBJ2-3; TRBD2 aligns across 7 bases. Per germline, CDR1 MGHRA and CDR2 YSYEKL. J lost 3 bases, V lost 2 bases, and 8 bases had no gene match. CDR3 size: 16 residues. CDR3 loop: CASSQPGGSQTDTQYF. The CDR3 DNA reads as TGCGCCAGCAGCCAACCCGGGGGGAGCCAGACAGATACGCAGTATTTT.